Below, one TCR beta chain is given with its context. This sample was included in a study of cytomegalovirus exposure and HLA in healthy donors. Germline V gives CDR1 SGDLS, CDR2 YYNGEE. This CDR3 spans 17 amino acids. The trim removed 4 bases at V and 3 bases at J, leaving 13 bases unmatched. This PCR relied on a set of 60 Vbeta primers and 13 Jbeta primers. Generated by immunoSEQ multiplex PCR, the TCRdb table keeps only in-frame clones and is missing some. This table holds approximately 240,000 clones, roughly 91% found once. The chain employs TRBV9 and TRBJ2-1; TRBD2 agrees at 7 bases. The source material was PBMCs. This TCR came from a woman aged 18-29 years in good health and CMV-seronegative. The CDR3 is CASSSLWASGNYNEQFF. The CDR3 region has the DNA TGTGCCAGCAGCTCTTTATGGGCTAGCGGTAACTACAATGAGCAGTTCTTC. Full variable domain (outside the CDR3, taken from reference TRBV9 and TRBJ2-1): DSGVTQTPKHLITATGQRVTLRCSPRSGDLSVYWYQQSLDQGLQFLIQYYNGEERAKGNILERFSAQQFPDLHSELNLSSLELGDSALYFCASSSLWASGNYNEQFFGPGTRLTVL.